This T cell receptor (beta chain) was sequenced during a study of molecular identifiers for immune sequencing clone quantification. Study-wide points: Effector cells kept over 98% of their molecules in clones above 20 RNA copies, while naive cells kept under 1% there.

Listed TCR primers and previously described methods were used for bulk TCR libraries. One entry per CDR3 protein, called by TCRdb with MiXCR from the PCR reads. The sample carries 9,500 to 15,000 distinct CDR3 sequences, approximately 18% recorded once. This clonotype qualifies as medium-sized (0.01 to 0.1%). The target antigen is unknown. The CDR3 length is 17 residues. V shed 4 bases and J 3 bases; nucleotides not matched to a gene: 6. The clonotype comes from a human donor in good health. Some libraries in this study had Jurkat cell RNA spiked in. V is TRBV23-1 and J is TRBJ2-3; TRBD2 aligns across 14 bases. TRBV23-1 is identified as an open reading frame with a role that is uncertain. Material for sequencing was naive CD8+ T cells from blood, with Jurkat cell RNA spiked in. The subset denotes: FACS-sorted CD8+CD4-CCR7+CD45RA+ naive T cells. For the CDR3, the DNA is TGCGCCAGCAGTCCACGGACTAGCGGGAGGTTTACAGATACGCAGTATTTT. This codes for CASSPRTSGRFTDTQYF.